This TCR beta chain derives from a study of Ad26.COV2.S vaccination and SARS-CoV-2 variants. Study-level information: Doses of Ad26.COV2.S were injected into muscle once or twice, 56 days apart. General study results and limits: Non-spike TCR breadth was similar in vaccine and placebo recipients. Substantial breadth in spike-specific CD8+ and CD4+ T cell responses was reportedly seen after vaccination.

The CDR3 length is 16 residues. V was pared by 5 bases and J by 4 bases, with 7 bases of the junction left unmatched. Germline V gene sequence: CDR1 SGHTA, CDR2 FQGNSA. Sample treatment: about 20 received Ad26.COV2.S at low or high dose, single or two shots; 5 received placebo; per-sample allocation not given. Sampling took place 63 days after the first vaccine or placebo injection. As concerns this clone: Its antigen is undetermined.

Repertoires were generated with immunoSEQ multiplex PCR, while TCRdb's copy carries only in-frame clones and drops some. This repertoire shows around 250,000 clones, roughly 85% found once; its top ten account for roughly 3%. The chain joins TRBV7-2 to TRBJ2-3; 12 bases agree with TRBD2. This specimen was peripheral blood, taken in a trial of Ad26.COV2.S vaccine versus placebo. The origin of this receptor is a person aged 18-65 years who received the Ad26.COV2.S COVID-19 vaccine or a placebo. CDR3 bases: TGTGCCAGCAGCCCAGGACTAGCGGGGTTCGCAGATACGCAGTATTTT. It encodes CASSPGLAGFADTQYF.